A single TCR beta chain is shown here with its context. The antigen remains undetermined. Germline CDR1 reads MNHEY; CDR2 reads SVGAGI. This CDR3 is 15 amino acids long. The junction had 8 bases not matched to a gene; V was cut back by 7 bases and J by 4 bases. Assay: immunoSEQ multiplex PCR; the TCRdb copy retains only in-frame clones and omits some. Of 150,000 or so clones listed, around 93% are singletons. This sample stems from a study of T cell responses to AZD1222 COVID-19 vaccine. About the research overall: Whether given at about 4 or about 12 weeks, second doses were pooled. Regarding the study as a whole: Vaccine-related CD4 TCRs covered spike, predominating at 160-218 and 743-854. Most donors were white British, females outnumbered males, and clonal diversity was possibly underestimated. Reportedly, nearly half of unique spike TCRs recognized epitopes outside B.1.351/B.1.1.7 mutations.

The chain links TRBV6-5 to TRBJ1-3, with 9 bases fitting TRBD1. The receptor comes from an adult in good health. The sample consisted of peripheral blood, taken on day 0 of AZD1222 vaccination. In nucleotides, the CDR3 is TGTGCCAGCACCCCCCCGGGACAGGGAGGAAACACCATATATTTT. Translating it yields CASTPPGQGGNTIYF.